The clone carrying this T cell receptor beta chain was observed a handful of times. This sample stems from a study of beta chain features in type 1 diabetes. Study in general: Healthy donors and patients had similar age, gender and cell yields.

TCRB transcripts that were expressed got sequenced, as all of the isolated RNA had been reverse transcribed. Measured with immunoSEQ multiplex PCR; TCRdb has only the in-frame clones, and not every one. Of about 620,000 clones detected, about 14% appear once; the ten largest clones hold 0.07% to 0.095%. V lost 4 bases and J 8 bases, leaving 12 bases between the germline ends. The CDR3 is 13 amino acids. In germline, CDR1 is MDHEN, CDR2 SYDVKM. Sort purity for all populations was recorded as exceeding 98%. The sequenced sample was naive CD4+ T cells from blood. The rearrangement links TRBV28 to TRBJ2-1, with D tentatively TRBD2 (6 bases). This clonotype originated in a man aged 18 to 30 in good health. As DNA, the CDR3 is TGTGCCAGCAGTTCCCGGGACTCCCATGAGCAGTTCTTC. Protein product: CASSSRDSHEQFF.